The source of this TCR beta chain is a study of blood T cell repertoires in COVID-19. CDR3 length equals 17 residues. The germline gives CDR1 MDHEN, CDR2 SYDVKM. V gave up 5 bases and J gave up 7 bases; unmatched junction bases: 18. Per the authors' pipeline: Reference gene primer amplification yielded estimated nucleated cell counts. Clones were read by immunoSEQ multiplex PCR, and TCRdb kept only the in-frame ones, dropping some. V, J and clone size reflect that table, while D and trimming were determined from the DNA. This table has a few hundred thousand clones, 70% to 90% appearing once. Participants spanned ages about 18 to 100 years and resided in 20 to 30 US areas. Two negative PCRs, clearance, or symptom resolution were required of recovered Cohort 3 donors.

Material for sequencing was PBMCs or T cells enriched from blood (not recorded which). The V call is TRBV28, the J call TRBJ1-1; 8 bases map to TRBD1. This TCR was sampled from a woman aged 30 to 39 who had recovered from COVID-19. The DNA of the CDR3 is TGTGCCAGCAGTCTTAAGGGACAGGTTTTCCTTAGGGGTGAAGCTTTCTTT. This translates into CASSLKGQVFLRGEAFF.